Listed below are T cell receptor beta chains from one sample, sequenced in a study of a mutant IDH1 vaccine in newly diagnosed glioma. Repertoires were generated with immunoSEQ multiplex PCR, while TCRdb's copy carries only in-frame clones and drops some. The repertoire holds 50,000 to 65,000 clones, with approximately 87% as singletons. No antigen is known for these receptors. The sequences come from PBMCs, collected from a glioma patient whose treatment included an IDH1 peptide vaccine. These receptors were taken from a man between 40 and 49 years old with glioma. CDR3s include the opening cysteine and the closing phenylalanine or tryptophan. The D gene is left open where the match is weak. Expanded clones get a size class; other rows say once, few or many, or leave the size out.

v_gene,abundance,len,d_gene,j_gene,CDR3nt,CDR3aa
TRBV7-9,.,15,TRBD2,TRBJ2-2,TGTGCCAGCAGCCTACTAGCGGGAATCACCGGGGAGCTGTTTTTT,CASSLLAGITGELFF
TRBV6-5,.,13,.,TRBJ1-2,TGTGCCAGCAGACACCATGAGCAGGGAGTCTACACCTTC,CASRHHEQGVYTF
TRBV11-2,once,11,.,TRBJ2-5,TGTGCCAGCAGCCTCCAAGAGACCCAGTACTTC,CASSLQETQYF
TRBV6-1,.,15,.,TRBJ2-1,TGTGCCAGCAGTGAAGCCCATGACAGGGAGGATGAGCAGTTCTTC,CASSEAHDREDEQFF
TRBV5-1,.,12,.,TRBJ2-4,TGCGCCAGCAGCTTGGTGGCGGACATTCAGTACTTC,CASSLVADIQYF
TRBV6-1,.,12,.,TRBJ2-2,TGTGCCAGCAGACAGGGTACCGGGGAGCTGTTTTTT,CASRQGTGELFF
TRBV7-2,.,15,TRBD2,TRBJ2-7,TGTGCCAGCAGCTTAGGGACTAGGTTCCCCGACGAGCAGTACTTC,CASSLGTRFPDEQYF
TRBV7-7,.,15,TRBD1,TRBJ2-5,TGTGCCAGCAGCTTATCAAGGACAGGCCAAGAGACCCAGTACTTC,CASSLSRTGQETQYF
TRBV18,.,16,TRBD2,TRBJ2-5,TGTGCCAGCTCACCACCGGCCGGGAGGACGCAAGGGACCCAGTACTTC,CASSPPAGRTQGTQYF
TRBV27,.,15,TRBD2,TRBJ2-5,TGTGCCAGCTCCCGGGCTAGCGGGAACCAAGAGACCCAGTACTTC,CASSRASGNQETQYF
TRBV9,.,12,.,TRBJ2-5,TGTGCCAGCAGCGTCGACCAAGAGACCCAGTACTTC,CASSVDQETQYF
TRBV9,.,15,.,TRBJ2-7,TGTGCCAGCAGCGTAGAGGACCTACGTTGGTACGAGCAGTACTTC,CASSVEDLRWYEQYF
TRBV6-5,.,14,TRBD2,TRBJ2-7,TGTGCCAGCAGTTACGCGGGAGGGCCCTACGAGCAGTACTTC,CASSYAGGPYEQYF
TRBV7-8,.,15,TRBD2,TRBJ2-7,TGTGCCAGCAGCGGGGGACTAGCGGGGTCCTACGAGCAGTACTTC,CASSGGLAGSYEQYF
TRBV29-1,.,16,.,TRBJ2-1,TGCAGCGTCCTAAATCAACCGGGAGTAGGGTACAATGAGCAGTTCTTC,CSVLNQPGVGYNEQFF
TRBV9,.,15,.,TRBJ2-7,TGTGCCAGCAGCGTAGCCCGGAATGGAGGTCCCGAGCAGTACTTC,CASSVARNGGPEQYF
TRBV19,.,16,.,TRBJ2-3,TGTGCCAGTAGTACCCCCTGGCGCAGAGACACAGATACGCAGTATTTT,CASSTPWRRDTDTQYF